The subject of this entry is one T cell receptor beta chain. Its antigen remains unidentified. Data came from immunoSEQ multiplex PCR; TCRdb stores just in-frame clones and leaves some out. The sample lists about 190,000 clones, 94% occurring once. V was clipped by 5 bases and J by 9 bases; unmatched bases: 6. This CDR3 spans 12 amino acids. Germline lookup yields CDR1 SNHLY and CDR2 FYNNEI. The data originate from a study of T cell responses to AZD1222 COVID-19 vaccine. Study-level results: Seropositive status at baseline applied to only 6 or 7 AZD1222 recipients. CD4 TCRs linked to vaccination spanned spike, dominating at 160-218 and 743-854.

The J gene is TRBJ1-1, the V gene TRBV2; 7 nucleotides match TRBD1. The specimen comprised peripheral blood, sampled on day 0 of AZD1222 vaccination. This receptor was taken from an adult in good health. The CDR3: CASSLDRAKAFF. CDR3 sequence (DNA): TGTGCCAGCAGTCTCGACAGGGCTAAAGCTTTCTTT.